The 15 T cell receptor beta chains in this list originate from one sample, sequenced in a study of chemoradiotherapy in HPV16-positive cancers. Clones were read by immunoSEQ multiplex PCR, and TCRdb kept only the in-frame ones, dropping some. The data show 10,000 to 11,000 clones, approximately 85% seen once. Sequencing used blood, obtained from a patient who underwent chemoradiotherapy. The origin of the receptors is a human donor with HPV-associated anogenital cancer.

The chain combines TRBV5-6 with TRBJ2-3; no clear D gene. Germline V CDR1 and CDR2: SGHDT, YYEEEE. CDR3 size: 16 residues. Trimming took 4 bases from V and 6 from J, leaving 21 bases between them. The CDR3 sequence is CASSPRPGPSGDTQYF. In DNA, the CDR3 is TGTGCCAGCAGCCCCCGACCCGGGCCCTCTGGGGATACGCAGTATTTT.

V and J are TRBV5-1 and TRBJ2-5; D assignment may be TRBD1 or TRBD2 (6 bases each). Trimming took 1 base from V and 3 from J, leaving 13 bases between them. This CDR3 is built from 15 residues. Germline V lookup: CDR1 SGHRS, CDR2 YFSETQ. CDR3 loop: CASSLYGQREETQYF. Written as DNA, the CDR3 is TGCGCCAGCAGCTTGTATGGACAGCGGGAAGAGACCCAGTACTTC.

This rearrangement joins TRBV6-1 to TRBJ1-2; the D gene is possibly TRBD1 (6 bases). Germline V gene data show CDR1 as MNHNS and CDR2 as SASEGT. The CDR3 runs 14 residues. V shed 3 bases and J shed 4 bases, with 12 bases lying between them. CDR3: CASSEGGLIYGYTF. CDR3 nucleotide sequence: TGTGCCAGCAGTGAGGGGGGCCTCATCTATGGCTACACCTTC.

The chain is built from TRBV18 and TRBJ2-3; TRBD1 matches at 9 bases. CDR1 and CDR2 from the germline V gene are KGHSH and LQKENI. The CDR3 consists of 14 residues. After removal of 3 bases from V and 5 bases from J, the junction contained 3 bases not matched to a gene. CDR3 DNA sequence: TGTGCCAGCTCACCCGAGACAGGGGGAGATACGCAGTATTTT. It yields the protein CASSPETGGDTQYF. Supplemented by reference TRBV18 and TRBJ2-3, the full variable domain reads NAGVMQNPRHLVRRRGQEARLRCSPMKGHSHVYWYRQLPEEGLKFMVYLQKENIIDESGMPKERFSAEFPKEGPSILRIQQVVRGDSAAYFCASSPETGGDTQYFGPGTRLTVL.

A single count supports this clone. The chain uses TRBV6-1 and TRBJ1-2; perhaps TRBD1 as D (5 bases). The V end was cut by 7 bases, the J end by 0 bases, with 12 bases between. Germline values: CDR1 MNHNS, CDR2 SASEGT. This CDR3 has 14 amino acids. As DNA, the CDR3 is TGTGCCAGCATTCTGGGGGATACTAACTATGGCTACACCTTC. It specifies CASILGDTNYGYTF.

The chain combines TRBV7-7 with TRBJ1-5; 10 bases agree with TRBD1. Germline-derived CDR1 and CDR2 are SSHAT and FNYEAQ (reference sequence). J gave up 0 bases and V 5 bases, and 16 bases lay outside the gene matches. This CDR3 has 20 amino acids. The CDR3 DNA is TGTGCCAGCAGCCCACCCCCGGGACAGGGGAACCTCCATAGCAATCAGCCCCAGCATTTT. Translated: CASSPPPGQGNLHSNQPQHF.

The gene calls are TRBV11-1 and TRBJ1-6; 11 nucleotides line up with TRBD1. V trimming: 6 bases; J trimming: 7 bases; junction bases outside the gene matches: 5. The germline CDR1 and CDR2 sequences are SGHAT and FQDESV (reference sequence). The CDR3 consists of 15 residues. CDR3 coding DNA: TGTGCCAGCAGTTACGGACAGGGGGCGAATTCACCCCTCCACTTT. It specifies CASSYGQGANSPLHF.

V gene TRBV7-2 combines with J gene TRBJ2-7, with unresolved D. The germline V and J ends were trimmed by 2 bases and 3 bases, with 5 bases remaining between them. Per germline, CDR1 SGHTA and CDR2 FQGNSA. The CDR3 spans 12 residues. The CDR3 reads CASSLRSYEQYF. The CDR3 region has the DNA TGTGCCAGCAGCTTACGAAGCTACGAGCAGTACTTC.

V and J are TRBV5-1 and TRBJ2-1; D call uncertain. Trimming left V 0 bases short and J 0 bases short, with 13 bases between. The CDR3 sequence is 17 residues long. Germline V gives CDR1 SGHRS, CDR2 YFSETQ. CDR3 loop: CASSLVPGRRSYNEQFF. For the CDR3, the DNA is TGCGCCAGCAGCTTGGTTCCGGGCCGCCGCTCCTACAATGAGCAGTTCTTC.

V and J are TRBV10-1 and TRBJ1-5; D perhaps matches TRBD1 (6 bases). V lost 2 bases and J 11 bases, leaving 22 bases between the germline ends. In germline, CDR1 is WNHNN, CDR2 SYGVQD (reference sequence). The CDR3 loop spans 16 amino acids. CDR3 nucleotides: TGCGCCAGCAGTGAGACCCCCGGGGGCGAGGTAGAAGCCCAGCATTTT. Translation gives CASSETPGGEVEAQHF.

The V gene is TRBV20-1, the J gene TRBJ1-1; D gene ambiguous. CDR1 DFQATT and CDR2 SNEGSKA come from the germline V gene (reference sequence). This CDR3 comprises 11 residues. Trimming took off 6 bases at V and 6 bases at J, with 11 bases between the two ends. CDR3 region: CSAVLSPEAFF. The CDR3 bases are TGCAGTGCCGTCCTATCCCCTGAAGCTTTCTTT.

The table lists this clone with a few counts. This sequence joins TRBV10-3 and TRBJ1-5, with D possibly TRBD1 on 6 matching bases. The V and J ends lost 10 bases and 3 bases respectively, with 16 bases between them. CDR3 length equals 14 residues. Germline values: CDR1 ENHRY, CDR2 SYGVKD. The CDR3 coding sequence is TGTGCCACCTCCCCAGGGGCTAACAATCAGCCCCAGCATTTT. Its translation is CATSPGANNQPQHF.

The rearrangement links TRBV29-1 to TRBJ1-1; no firm D call. The CDR3 runs to 11 residues. With 5 bases removed from V and 8 bases from J, the gap between germline ends came to 12 bases. Germline CDR1 is SQVTM and CDR2 is ANQGSEA. CDR3 DNA: TGCAGCGTTCTTCGATCCTTAGAAGCTTTCTTT. Translation: CSVLRSLEAFF.

The chain couples TRBV29-1 to TRBJ2-1; D possibly uses TRBD1 or TRBD2 (5 bases each). The V and J ends lost 2 bases and 4 bases respectively, with 9 bases between them. Germline V gene sequence: CDR1 SQVTM, CDR2 ANQGSEA. CDR3 size: 13 residues. CDR3 sequence (DNA): TGCAGCGTTGAATCAGGGAGTTACAATGAGCAGTTCTTC. Translating gives CSVESGSYNEQFF.

The chain couples TRBV2 to TRBJ2-7, with 10 bases aligning to TRBD1. The germline V gene encodes CDR1 SNHLY and CDR2 FYNNEI. The CDR3 runs to 14 residues. Trimming cost V 5 bases and J 7 bases; bases outside gene matches: 8. In DNA, the CDR3 is TGTGCCAGCAGTAGACAGGGGGCGCGTAGTGAGCAGTACTTC. This sequence encodes CASSRQGARSEQYF.